The 9 T cell receptor beta chains given below trace back to one sample, sequenced in a study of regulatory T cells in long-lasting Graves disease. Specified time point: persistent/refractory GD, antithyroid drugs over 5 years with positive TRAb. After RNA was extracted from PBMCs, the TCR library was made from it. In building TCR beta libraries, iRepertoire HTBI primers were used together with Arm-PCR of CDR3 regions. TCRdb reanalysed the multiplex PCR reads using MiXCR and keeps one entry per CDR3 protein. This sample has about 470,000 distinct CDR3 sequences, with less than 25% found just once. The specimen was peripheral blood mononuclear cells (PBMCs), collected when the disease was refractory, from a patient treated with antithyroid drugs. These receptor sequences come from a female donor with Graves disease.

This clonotype came up a few times. The chain joins TRBV30 to TRBJ2-2; TRBD1 might be the D (5 bases). Germline loops: CDR1 GTSNPN, CDR2 SVGIG (reference sequence). The CDR3 spans 16 residues. Deletions cut 0 bases from V and 1 base from J, with 12 bases between. CDR3 sequence: CAWSVQETRNTGELFF. In DNA form, the CDR3 reads TGTGCCTGGAGTGTACAGGAGACAAGGAACACCGGGGAGCTGTTTTTT. The full variable domain, its missing parts supplied by reference TRBV30 and TRBJ2-2, is SQTIHQWPATLVQPVGSPLSLECTVEGTSNPNLYWYRQAAGRGLQLLFYSVGIGQISSEVPQNLSASRPQDRQFILSSKKLLLSDSGFYLCAWSVQETRNTGELFFGEGSRLTVL.

The genes are TRBV20-1 and TRBJ1-5; 7 bases align to TRBD1. The CDR3 length is 13 residues. Trimming at V came to 4 bases and at J to 2 bases, leaving 2 bases not matched to a gene. Germline CDR1 and CDR2: DFQATT and SNEGSKA (reference sequence). The CDR3, as DNA: TGCAGTGCTATTGACAGGGGCAATCAGCCCCAGCATTTT. The encoded protein is CSAIDRGNQPQHF.

This clonotype was seen a handful of times. The chain uses TRBV4-3 and TRBJ1-4; no reliable D call. Trimming left V 4 bases short and J 3 bases short, with 12 bases between. Germline V CDR1 and CDR2: LGHNA, YSLEER. The CDR3 is made up of 15 amino acids. The CDR3 DNA sequence: TGCGCCAGCAGCCTCCTTTGGTTACCTAATGAAAAACTGTTTTTT. The encoded protein is CASSLLWLPNEKLFF.

The rearrangement joins TRBV20-1 to TRBJ2-3; 10 bases are a match to TRBD2. CDR1 is DFQATT and CDR2 is SNEGSKA in the germline V gene (reference sequence). This CDR3 contains 15 residues. V was pared by 3 bases and J by 1 base, with 4 bases of the junction left unmatched. CDR3 DNA sequence: TGCAGTGCTAGTGCCCTAGCGGGGGGCACAGATACGCAGTATTTT. It codes for CSASALAGGTDTQYF.

This clonotype has a handful of counts. This chain links TRBV3-1 with TRBJ1-5, with D tentatively TRBD1 (6 bases). The germline gives CDR1 LGHDT, CDR2 YNNKEL (reference sequence). CDR3 length: 15 amino acids. Trimming took 1 base from V and 5 from J, leaving 12 bases between them. CDR3 amino acids: CASSQAPEGDQPQHF. CDR3 coding DNA: TGTGCCAGCAGCCAAGCACCAGAGGGGGATCAGCCCCAGCATTTT.

Comments on this clonotype: A read error is possible here, since a much larger clone lies one base away. The chain has TRBV6-5 and TRBJ2-7; 8 nucleotides line up with TRBD2. The germline V gene encodes CDR1 MNHEY and CDR2 SVGAGI. The CDR3 totals 16 residues. The CDR3 coding sequence is TGTGCCAGCAGTTACGGTAGCGGGGACCCCCCGTACGAGCAGCACTTC. Protein sequence: CASSYGSGDPPYEQHF.

This clonotype was observed many times. The chain uses TRBV28 and TRBJ2-2; 11 positions agree with TRBD2. CDR3 size: 19 residues. Germline loops: CDR1 MDHEN, CDR2 SYDVKM. V lost 1 base to trimming and J lost 0 bases; unmatched junction nucleotides: 7. CDR3 sequence: CASSLYPSGGFANTGELFF. CDR3 in DNA: TGTGCCAGCAGTTTATACCCTAGCGGGGGGTTCGCGAACACCGGGGAGCTGTTTTTT.

The rearrangement joins TRBV20-1 to TRBJ2-1; 11 bases are a match to TRBD2. CDR1 and CDR2 from the germline V gene are DFQATT and SNEGSKA (reference sequence). With V trimmed by 5 bases and J by 4 bases, 7 bases remained unmatched. The CDR3 spans 15 residues. CDR3 sequence: CSARRLAGPYNEQFF. The CDR3 bases are TGCAGTGCTCGACGACTAGCGGGGCCATACAATGAGCAGTTCTTC.

This clonotype was observed many times. The chain recombines TRBV10-3 with TRBJ1-1, with D possibly being TRBD1 (5 bases). The CDR3 runs to 18 residues. V was trimmed by 10 bases and J by 1 base, leaving 28 bases between them. CDR1 and CDR2 from the germline V gene are ENHRY and SYGVKD. The DNA of the CDR3 is TGTGCCACAAGGGGAATGTCGAGACTACTGGTTTGGAACACTGAAGCTTTCTTT. This translates into CATRGMSRLLVWNTEAFF.